This T cell receptor beta chain was recovered during a study of CD8+ T cells in alopecia areata. General observations from the study: Especially in alopecia totalis/universalis, lesional scalp showed greater clonality than normal scalp did.

In its sample, this clone was seen a few times. Its specificity is unknown. cDNA reverse transcribed from extracted RNA served as the sequencing template. Profiling relied on immunoSEQ multiplex PCR, and the TCRdb table lists in-frame clones only, not all of them. The sample contains fewer than 200,000 clones, around 50% of which appear only once. There are 13 residues in the CDR3. In germline, CDR1 is SQVTM, CDR2 ANQGSEA. Trimming cost V 6 bases and J 1 base; bases outside gene matches: 2. The TCR originated in a human donor with alopecia areata. The sample consisted of CD4+ T cells sorted from blood, taken at week 0. The chain joins TRBV29-1 to TRBJ2-2; the match to TRBD1 covers 7 bases. Here the CDR3 reads CSVGDRNTGELFF. The DNA for the CDR3 is TGCAGCGTAGGGGACAGGAACACCGGGGAGCTGTTTTTT.